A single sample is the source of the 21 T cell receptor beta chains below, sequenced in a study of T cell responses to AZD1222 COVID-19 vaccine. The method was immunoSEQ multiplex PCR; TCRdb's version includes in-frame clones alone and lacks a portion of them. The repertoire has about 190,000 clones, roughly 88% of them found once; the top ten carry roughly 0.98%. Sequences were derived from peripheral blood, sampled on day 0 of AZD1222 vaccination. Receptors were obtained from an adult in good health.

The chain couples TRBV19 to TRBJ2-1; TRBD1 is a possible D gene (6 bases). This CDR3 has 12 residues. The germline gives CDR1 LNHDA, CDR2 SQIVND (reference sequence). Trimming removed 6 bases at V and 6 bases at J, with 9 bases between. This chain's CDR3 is CASSRGGNEQFF. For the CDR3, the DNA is TGTGCCAGTAGCCGAGGGGGCAATGAGCAGTTCTTC.

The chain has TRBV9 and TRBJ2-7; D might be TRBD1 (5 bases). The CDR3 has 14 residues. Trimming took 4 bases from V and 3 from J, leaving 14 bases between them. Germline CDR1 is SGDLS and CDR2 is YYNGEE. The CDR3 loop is CASSSQGKDYEQYF. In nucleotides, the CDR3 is TGTGCCAGCAGCAGTCAGGGAAAGGACTACGAGCAGTACTTC.

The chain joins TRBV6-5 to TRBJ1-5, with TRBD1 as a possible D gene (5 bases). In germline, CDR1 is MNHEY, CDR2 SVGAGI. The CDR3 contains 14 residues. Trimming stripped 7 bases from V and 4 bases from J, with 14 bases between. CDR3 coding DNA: TGTGCCAGCACGAGCCGGGACGGAAATCAGCCCCAGCATTTT. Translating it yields CASTSRDGNQPQHF.

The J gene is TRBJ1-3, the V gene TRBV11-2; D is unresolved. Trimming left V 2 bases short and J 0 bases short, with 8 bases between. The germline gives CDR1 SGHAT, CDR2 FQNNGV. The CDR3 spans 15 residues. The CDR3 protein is CASSLMMSSGNTIYF. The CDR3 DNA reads TGTGCCAGCAGCTTAATGATGAGCTCTGGAAACACCATATATTTT.

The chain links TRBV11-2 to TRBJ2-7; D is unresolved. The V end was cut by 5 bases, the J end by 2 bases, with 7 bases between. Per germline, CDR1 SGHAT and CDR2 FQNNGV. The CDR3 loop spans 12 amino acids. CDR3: CASSPSAYEQYF. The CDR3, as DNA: TGTGCCAGCAGCCCGAGCGCCTACGAGCAGTACTTC. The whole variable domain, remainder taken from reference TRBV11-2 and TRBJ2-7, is EAGVAQSPRYKIIEKRQSVAFWCNPISGHATLYWYQQILGQGPKLLIQFQNNGVVDDSQLPKDRFSAERLKGVDSTLKIQPAKLEDSAVYLCASSPSAYEQYFGPGTRLTVT.

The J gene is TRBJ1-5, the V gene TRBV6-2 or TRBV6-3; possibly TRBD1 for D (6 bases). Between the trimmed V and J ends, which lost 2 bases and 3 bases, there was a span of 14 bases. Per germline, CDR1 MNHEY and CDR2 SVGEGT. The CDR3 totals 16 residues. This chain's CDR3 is CASSYPRTDTNQPQHF. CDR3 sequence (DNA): TGTGCCAGCAGTTACCCAAGGACAGATACCAATCAGCCCCAGCATTTT.

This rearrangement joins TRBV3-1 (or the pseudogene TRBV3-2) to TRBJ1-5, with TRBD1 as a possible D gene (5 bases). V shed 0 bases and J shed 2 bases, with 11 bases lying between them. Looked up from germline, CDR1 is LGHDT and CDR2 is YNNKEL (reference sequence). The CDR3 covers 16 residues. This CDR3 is CASSQDGGEGNQPQHF. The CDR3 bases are TGTGCCAGCAGCCAAGATGGAGGGGAGGGCAATCAGCCCCAGCATTTT.

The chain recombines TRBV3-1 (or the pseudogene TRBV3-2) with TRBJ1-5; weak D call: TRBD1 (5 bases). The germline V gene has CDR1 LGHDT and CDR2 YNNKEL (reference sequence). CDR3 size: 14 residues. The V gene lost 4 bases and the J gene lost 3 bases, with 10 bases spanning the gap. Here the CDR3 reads CASSPGLFNQPQHF. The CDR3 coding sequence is TGTGCCAGCAGCCCGGGACTGTTCAATCAGCCCCAGCATTTT.

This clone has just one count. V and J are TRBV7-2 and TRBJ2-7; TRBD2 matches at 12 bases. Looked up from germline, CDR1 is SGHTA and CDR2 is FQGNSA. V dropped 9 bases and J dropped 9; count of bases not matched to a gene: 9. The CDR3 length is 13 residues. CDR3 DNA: TGTGCCAGTACTAGCGGGGGGCATTTCTGGCAGTACTTC. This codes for CASTSGGHFWQYF.

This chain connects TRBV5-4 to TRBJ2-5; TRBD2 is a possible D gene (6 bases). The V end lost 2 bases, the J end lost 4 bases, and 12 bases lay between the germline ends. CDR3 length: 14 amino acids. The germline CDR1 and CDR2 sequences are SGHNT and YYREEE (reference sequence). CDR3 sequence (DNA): TGTGCCAGCAGCTTATCGACTAGTGGAGAGACCCAGTACTTC. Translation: CASSLSTSGETQYF.

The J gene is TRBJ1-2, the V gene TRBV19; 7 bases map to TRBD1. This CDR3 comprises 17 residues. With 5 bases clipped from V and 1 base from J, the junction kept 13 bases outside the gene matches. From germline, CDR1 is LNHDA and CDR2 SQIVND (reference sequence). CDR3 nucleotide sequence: TGTGCCAGTAGTTCAGACAGGGTCGGTGGCTATAACTATGGCTACACCTTC. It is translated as CASSSDRVGGYNYGYTF.

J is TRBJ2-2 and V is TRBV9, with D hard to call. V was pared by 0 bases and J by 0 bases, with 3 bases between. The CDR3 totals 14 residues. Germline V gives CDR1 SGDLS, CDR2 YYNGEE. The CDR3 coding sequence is TGTGCCAGCAGCGTAGTGTCGAACACCGGGGAGCTGTTTTTT. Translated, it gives CASSVVSNTGELFF.

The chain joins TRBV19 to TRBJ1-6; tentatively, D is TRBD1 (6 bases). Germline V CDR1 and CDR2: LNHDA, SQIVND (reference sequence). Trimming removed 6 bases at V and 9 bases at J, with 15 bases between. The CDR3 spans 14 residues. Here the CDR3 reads CASRPGAGVSPLHF. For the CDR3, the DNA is TGTGCCAGTAGACCGGGGGCGGGGGTTTCACCCCTCCACTTT. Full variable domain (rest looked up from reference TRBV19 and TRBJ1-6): DGGITQSPKYLFRKEGQNVTLSCEQNLNHDAMYWYRQDPGQGLRLIYYSQIVNDFQKGDIAEGYSVSREKKESFPLTVTSAQKNPTAFYLCASRPGAGVSPLHFGNGTRLTVT.

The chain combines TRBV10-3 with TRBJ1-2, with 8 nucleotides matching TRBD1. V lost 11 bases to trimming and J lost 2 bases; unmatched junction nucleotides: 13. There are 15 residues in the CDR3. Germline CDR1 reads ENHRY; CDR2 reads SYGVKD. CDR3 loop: CAALRDRNTNYGYTF. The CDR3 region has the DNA TGTGCCGCGCTCCGGGACAGGAATACCAACTATGGCTACACCTTC.

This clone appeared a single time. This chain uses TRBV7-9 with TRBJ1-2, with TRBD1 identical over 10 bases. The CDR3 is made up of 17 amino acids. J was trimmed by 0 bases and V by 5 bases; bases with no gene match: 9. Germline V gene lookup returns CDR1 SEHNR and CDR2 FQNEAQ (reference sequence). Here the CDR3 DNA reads TGTGCCAGCAGCCGGGGCCGGGACAGGGGAACTAACTATGGCTACACCTTC. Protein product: CASSRGRDRGTNYGYTF.

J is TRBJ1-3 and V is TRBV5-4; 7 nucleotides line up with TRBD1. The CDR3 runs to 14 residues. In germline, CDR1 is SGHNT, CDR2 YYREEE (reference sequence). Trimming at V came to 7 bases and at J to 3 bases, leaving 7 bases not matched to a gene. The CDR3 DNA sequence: TGTGCCAGCGCCGAGGGACAGAATGGAAACACCATATATTTT. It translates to CASAEGQNGNTIYF.

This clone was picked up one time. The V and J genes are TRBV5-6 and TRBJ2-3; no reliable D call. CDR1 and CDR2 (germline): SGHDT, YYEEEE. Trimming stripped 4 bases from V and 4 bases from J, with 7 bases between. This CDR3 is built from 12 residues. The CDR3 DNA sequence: TGTGCCAGCAGCCTAACATCAGATACGCAGTATTTT. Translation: CASSLTSDTQYF.

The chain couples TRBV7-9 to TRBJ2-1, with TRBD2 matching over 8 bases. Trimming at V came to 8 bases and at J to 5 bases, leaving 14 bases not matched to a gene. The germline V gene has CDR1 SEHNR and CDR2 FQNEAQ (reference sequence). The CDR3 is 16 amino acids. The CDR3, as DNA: TGTGCCAGCCCAGAAGGCACGGGAGGGCCGCACAATGAGCAGTTCTTC. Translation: CASPEGTGGPHNEQFF.

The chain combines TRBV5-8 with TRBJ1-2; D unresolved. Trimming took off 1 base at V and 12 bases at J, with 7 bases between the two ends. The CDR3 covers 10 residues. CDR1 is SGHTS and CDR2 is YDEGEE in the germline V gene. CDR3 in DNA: TGTGCCAGCAGCTTGCCCCTTGACACCTTC. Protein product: CASSLPLDTF.

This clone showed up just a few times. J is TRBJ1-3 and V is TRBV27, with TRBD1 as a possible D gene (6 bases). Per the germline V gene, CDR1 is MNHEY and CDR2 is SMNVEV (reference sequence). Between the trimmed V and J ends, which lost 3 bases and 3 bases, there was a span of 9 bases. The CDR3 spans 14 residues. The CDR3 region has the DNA TGTGCCAGCAGTTTGCACAGGGATGGAAACACCATATATTTT. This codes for CASSLHRDGNTIYF.

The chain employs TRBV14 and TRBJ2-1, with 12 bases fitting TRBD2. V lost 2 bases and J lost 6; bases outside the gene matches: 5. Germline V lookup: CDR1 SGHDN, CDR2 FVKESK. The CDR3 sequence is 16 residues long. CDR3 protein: CASSQPSGGAFNEQFF. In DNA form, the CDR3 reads TGTGCCAGCAGCCAACCTAGCGGGGGGGCATTCAATGAGCAGTTCTTC.